What follows describes a single T cell receptor (beta chain). No antigen is known for it. The record originates from a study of cytomegalovirus exposure and HLA in healthy donors. As for the study in general: Both the roughly 120 validation repertoires and the 500 to 700 first-cohort repertoires used the same platform, as reported by a later analysis.

Repertoires were generated with immunoSEQ multiplex PCR, while TCRdb's copy carries only in-frame clones and drops some. Seen here are fewer than 150,000 clones, almost 85% observed once, and the top ten hold about 27%. General study points: Investigators reported fewer than 200 TCR beta chains as tied to cytomegalovirus.

The sequence came from a man under 40 in good health and CMV-seropositive. Sample: PBMCs.

Written as DNA, the CDR3 is TGTGCCAGCAGCCGGGCTAGCGGGGCGGGCAATGAGCAGTTCTTC. Amino acid sequence: CASSRASGAGNEQFF. The V gene is TRBV9, the J gene TRBJ2-1; 9 nucleotides line up with TRBD2. The CDR3 length is 15 residues. Germline V gene data show CDR1 as SGDLS and CDR2 as YYNGEE. V gave up 4 bases and J gave up 6 bases; unmatched junction bases: 8.